A selection of T cell receptor beta chains follows, all from one sample in a study of preoperative IRX-2 immunotherapy in early breast cancer. Produced via immunoSEQ multiplex PCR; TCRdb's table is partial and in-frame only. This repertoire shows roughly 24,000 clones, around 74% found once; its top ten account for approximately 6.6%. The sample consisted of lymph node tissue, taken after IRX-2 immunotherapy. Receptors originate from a human donor with breast cancer. CDR3s include the opening cysteine and the closing phenylalanine or tryptophan. The order of the fields is CDR3 protein, CDR3 DNA, D gene, clone size, J gene, V gene. D genes are given only for firm matches. Not every row has a clone size; where given, it reads once, few, many or a size class.

CDR3: CASSEVGAGTDTQYF; DNA: .; D: .; size: .; J: TRBJ2-3; V: TRBV22-1
CDR3: CASSAGQVPGELFF; DNA: TGTGCCAGCAGCGCTGGACAGGTCCCCGGGGAGCTGTTTTTT; D: TRBD1; size: .; J: TRBJ2-2; V: TRBV11-3
CDR3: CASSLGDRVNTIYF; DNA: TGTGCCAGCAGCTTAGGCGACAGGGTAAACACCATATATTTT; D: .; size: .; J: TRBJ1-3; V: TRBV7-5
CDR3: CASSSTQYRGSSYEQYF; DNA: TGTGCCAGCAGCTCAACGCAATACAGGGGGAGCTCCTACGAGCAGTACTTC; D: TRBD1; size: .; J: TRBJ2-7; V: TRBV7-1
CDR3: CASSGPGDFDEQFF; DNA: TGCGCCAGCAGTGGTCCGGGAGATTTCGATGAGCAGTTCTTC; D: .; size: once; J: TRBJ2-1; V: TRBV10-2
CDR3: CSVYGTQAGTEAFF; DNA: TGCAGCGTTTACGGCACTCAAGCAGGCACTGAAGCTTTCTTT; D: .; size: .; J: TRBJ1-1; V: TRBV29-1
CDR3: CASSPLGGQINEKLFF; DNA: TGTGCCAGTAGTCCTCTAGGAGGACAGATTAATGAAAAACTGTTTTTT; D: .; size: .; J: TRBJ1-4; V: TRBV19
CDR3: CASSERVEQYF; DNA: TGCGCCAGCAGTGAGCGCGTCGAGCAGTACTTC; D: .; size: few; J: TRBJ2-7; V: TRBV10-1
CDR3: CASNQMDIYTGELFF; DNA: TGCGCCAGCAATCAAATGGACATATACACCGGGGAGCTGTTTTTT; D: .; size: .; J: TRBJ2-2; V: TRBV5-1
CDR3: CAWSHKGGGDTQYF; DNA: TGTGCCTGGAGCCACAAGGGAGGGGGAGATACGCAGTATTTT; D: .; size: .; J: TRBJ2-3; V: TRBV30
CDR3: CASSPGRRGNYGYTF; DNA: TGTGCCAGCAGCCCCGGCCGTCGGGGGAACTATGGCTACACCTTC; D: .; size: .; J: TRBJ1-2; V: TRBV7-5
CDR3: CASSFFRGSGTSGKGEQFF; DNA: TGTGCCAGCAGCTTTTTCAGGGGGTCCGGGACTAGCGGGAAGGGTGAGCAGTTCTTC; D: TRBD2; size: .; J: TRBJ2-1; V: TRBV11-3
CDR3: CASSLASGSWGTDTQYF; DNA: TGTGCCAGCAGCTTGGCTAGCGGGAGCTGGGGCACAGATACGCAGTATTTT; D: TRBD2; size: .; J: TRBJ2-3; V: TRBV11-3
CDR3: CASSAGTTTNEQYF; DNA: TGTGCCAGCAGCGCTGGGACTACCACCAACGAGCAGTACTTC; D: TRBD2; size: .; J: TRBJ2-7; V: TRBV9
CDR3: CASSQEGDRDYGYTF; DNA: TGTGCCAGCAGTCAGGAGGGGGACAGGGACTATGGCTACACCTTC; D: TRBD1; size: .; J: TRBJ1-2; V: TRBV6-8
CDR3: CASSLVRSSYEQYF; DNA: TGTGCCAGCAGCTTAGTCAGGAGCTCCTACGAGCAGTACTTC; D: .; size: few; J: TRBJ2-7; V: TRBV7-6
CDR3: CASSKRGLDTEAFF; DNA: TGTGCCAGCAGCAAGAGGGGGCTGGACACTGAAGCTTTCTTT; D: TRBD1; size: .; J: TRBJ1-1; V: TRBV7-4
CDR3: CASRGSRDRATGTEAFF; DNA: TGTGCCAGCAGAGGAAGCAGGGACAGGGCCACCGGCACTGAAGCTTTCTTT; D: TRBD1; size: .; J: TRBJ1-1; V: TRBV11-3
CDR3: CASREGTSVYNEQFF; DNA: TGCGCCAGCAGGGAGGGGACTAGCGTATACAATGAGCAGTTCTTC; D: TRBD2; size: .; J: TRBJ2-1; V: TRBV10-2
CDR3: CASSESGGLEEKLFF; DNA: TGCGCCAGCAGTGAGTCGGGGGGCCTGGAGGAAAAACTGTTTTTT; D: .; size: .; J: TRBJ1-4; V: TRBV10-2
CDR3: CASSFLAQSETQYF; DNA: TGTGCCAGCAGTTTCTTGGCCCAATCGGAGACCCAGTACTTC; D: .; size: .; J: TRBJ2-5; V: TRBV28
CDR3: CASSDGDRASGELFF; DNA: TGTGCCAGCAGCGACGGGGACAGGGCGAGCGGGGAGCTGTTTTTT; D: TRBD1; size: few; J: TRBJ2-2; V: TRBV11-3
CDR3: CATSRDRTGGGQPQHF; DNA: TGTGCCACCAGCAGAGACAGGACAGGGGGCGGGCAGCCCCAGCATTTT; D: TRBD1; size: medium-sized; J: TRBJ1-5; V: TRBV15
CDR3: CASSSKRVQGANTGELFF; DNA: TGTGCCAGCAGCTCAAAAAGGGTCCAAGGCGCGAACACCGGGGAGCTGTTTTTT; D: .; size: .; J: TRBJ2-2; V: TRBV7-1
CDR3: CATSWSATNEKLFF; DNA: TGTGCCACCTCATGGAGTGCAACTAATGAAAAACTGTTTTTT; D: .; size: .; J: TRBJ1-4; V: TRBV6-8
CDR3: CASSQDGGWLNGDTQYF; DNA: TGTGCCAGCAGCCAAGATGGAGGGTGGCTGAATGGAGATACGCAGTATTTT; D: .; size: .; J: TRBJ2-3; V: TRBV14